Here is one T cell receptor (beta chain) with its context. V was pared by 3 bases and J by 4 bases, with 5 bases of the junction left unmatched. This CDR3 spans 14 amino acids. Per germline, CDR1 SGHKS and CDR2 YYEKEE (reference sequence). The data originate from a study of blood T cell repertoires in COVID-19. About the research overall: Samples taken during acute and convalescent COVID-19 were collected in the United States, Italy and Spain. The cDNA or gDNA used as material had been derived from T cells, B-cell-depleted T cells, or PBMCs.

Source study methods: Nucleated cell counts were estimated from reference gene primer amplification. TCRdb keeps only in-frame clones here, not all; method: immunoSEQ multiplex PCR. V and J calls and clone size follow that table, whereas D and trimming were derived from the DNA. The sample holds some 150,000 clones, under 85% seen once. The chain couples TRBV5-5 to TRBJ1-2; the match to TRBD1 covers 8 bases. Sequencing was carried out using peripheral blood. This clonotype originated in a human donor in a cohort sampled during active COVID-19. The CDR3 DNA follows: TGTGCCAGCAGCTCGACAGGGGTTGGCTATGGCTACACCTTC. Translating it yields CASSSTGVGYGYTF.